These T cell receptor beta chains were read from a single sample in a study of OX40 agonist ivuxolimab in advanced cancers. Data came from immunoSEQ multiplex PCR; TCRdb stores just in-frame clones and leaves some out. The sample lists about 61,000 clones; roughly nine tenths were seen once. The sample was CD4+ or CD8+ T cells sorted from blood, taken in a trial of the OX40 agonist ivuxolimab. These TCRs come from an adult with an advanced solid tumor such as melanoma, head and neck, liver or kidney cancer. CDR3s include the opening cysteine and the closing phenylalanine or tryptophan. A D gene is named only where the DNA matches it firmly. The size of a clone is reported for some rows only, either as once, few or many, or as a class for expanded clones.

clone size	CDR3 length	V gene	D gene	J gene	CDR3 DNA	CDR3 protein
.	14	TRBV18	.	TRBJ1-1	TGTGCCAGCTCGCCGGCTACACAGGGCTCTGAAGCTTTCTTT	CASSPATQGSEAFF
.	15	TRBV28	.	TRBJ2-6	TGTGCCAGCAGTCCCCCTCCCTCTGGGGCCAACGTCCTGACTTTC	CASSPPPSGANVLTF
.	11	TRBV4-2	.	TRBJ2-1	TGTGCCAGCAGCCAAGCTGACGAGCAGTTCTTC	CASSQADEQFF
.	14	TRBV10-3	TRBD1	TRBJ1-5	TGTGCCATCAGTGAGGGGACAGGGAGCCAGCCCCAGCATTTT	CAISEGTGSQPQHF
few	15	TRBV18	.	TRBJ2-7	TGTGCCAGCTCAATGGCGGATGATAGCTCCTACGAGCAGTACTTC	CASSMADDSSYEQYF
.	16	TRBV5-1	TRBD1	TRBJ2-1	TGCGCCAGCAGCTTGGAAGGACAGGGACTCAGGAATGAGCAGTTCTTC	CASSLEGQGLRNEQFF
.	14	TRBV5-1	TRBD1	TRBJ2-2	TGCGCCAGCAGCTCCCGGACAGGGGAAGGGGAGCTGTTTTTT	CASSSRTGEGELFF
few	15	TRBV7-9	TRBD1	TRBJ1-1	TGTGCCAGCAGGGACGACAGGGTCTTCGTCACTGAAGCTTTCTTT	CASRDDRVFVTEAFF
.	13	TRBV2	.	TRBJ1-6	TGTGCCAGCAGTATCCGCTATAATTCACCCCTCCACTTT	CASSIRYNSPLHF
.	14	TRBV10-2	TRBD2	TRBJ2-2	TGCGCCACCTCGGGGGGTCCCAACACCGGGGAGCTGTTTTTT	CATSGGPNTGELFF
.	13	TRBV13	TRBD1	TRBJ1-2	TGTGCCAGCAGCTTAGGTAGGGGGCTTGGCTACACCTTC	CASSLGRGLGYTF
.	11	TRBV20-1	.	TRBJ1-1	TGCAGTGCTAAGTATGGGACTGAAGCTTTCTTT	CSAKYGTEAFF
.	15	TRBV6-1	.	TRBJ1-2	TGTGCCAGCAGTGGCAGACAGAAAGTTAACTATGGCTACACCTTC	CASSGRQKVNYGYTF
once	15	TRBV6-1	TRBD2	TRBJ2-5	TGTGCCAGCAGCCGGGGACTAGAAGACCAAGAGACCCAGTACTTC	CASSRGLEDQETQYF
.	19	TRBV2	TRBD1	TRBJ2-6	TGTGCCAGCAGTGAAGCGCCCGGGACAGGTAGGGTAGGGGCCAACGTCCTGACTTTC	CASSEAPGTGRVGANVLTF
.	12	TRBV10-3	.	TRBJ1-1	TGTGCCATCAGTGAGGGTGTCACTGAAGCTTTCTTT	CAISEGVTEAFF
.	15	TRBV11-1	.	TRBJ2-7	TGTGCCAGCAGCTTAGCGGTTGGAACACTCTACGAGCAGTACTTC	CASSLAVGTLYEQYF
.	18	TRBV7-8	TRBD1	TRBJ1-2	TGTGCCAGCAGCTTAGGAGGGACAGGAACTCTTGTTAACTATGGCTACACCTTC	CASSLGGTGTLVNYGYTF
.	15	TRBV5-1	TRBD1	TRBJ1-4	TGCGCCAGCAGCCCCCAGGGGGGCTTGTATGAAAAACTGTTTTTT	CASSPQGGLYEKLFF
.	14	TRBV2	TRBD1	TRBJ1-2	TGTGCCAGCAGTGATTACAGGGGGCTATCTGGCTACACCTTC	CASSDYRGLSGYTF
few	16	TRBV5-1	.	TRBJ1-1	TGCGCCAGCAGCTTGGGGCTTTGGGAGGGGAACACTGAAGCTTTCTTT	CASSLGLWEGNTEAFF
.	15	TRBV19	TRBD1	TRBJ1-2	TGTGCCAGTAGTAGGGACAGGGAGACTAACTATGGCTACACCTTC	CASSRDRETNYGYTF
.	16	TRBV7-2	.	TRBJ2-1	TGTGCCAGCAGCTCTAGTGGGGGCCGCCCTTACAATGAGCAGTTCTTC	CASSSSGGRPYNEQFF
.	14	TRBV7-9	TRBD1	TRBJ1-4	TGTGCCAGCAGCTTAGGGACAGGTTTTGAAAAACTGTTTTTT	CASSLGTGFEKLFF
.	16	TRBV21-1	.	TRBJ2-7	TGTGCCAGCAGCAAAAGGGCCGGACAGGTAACCTACGAGCAGTACTTC	CASSKRAGQVTYEQYF
.	12	TRBV6-1	.	TRBJ2-3	TGTGCCAGCAGTGAAGGGAAAGATACGCAGTATTTT	CASSEGKDTQYF
.	15	TRBV18	.	TRBJ2-1	TGTGCCAGCTCACCGAGACGGGACTTAAAGAATGAGCAGTTCTTC	CASSPRRDLKNEQFF
.	15	TRBV10-3	TRBD2	TRBJ2-1	TGTGTCATCAGTGAGTTTAGCGGGGGAGGCAATGAGCAGTTCTTC	CVISEFSGGGNEQFF
.	14	TRBV5-1	.	TRBJ1-2	TGCGCCAGCAGCTTGGCCAGAAGTAACTATGGCTACACCTTC	CASSLARSNYGYTF
.	16	TRBV5-1	.	TRBJ2-7	TGCGCCAGCAGCTTGGGCCTACTAGGGACCTCCTACGAGCAGTACTTC	CASSLGLLGTSYEQYF
medium-sized	13	TRBV14	TRBD1	TRBJ1-1	TGTGCCAGCAGCCACAGACAGGGAGCTGAAGCTTTCTTT	CASSHRQGAEAFF
.	14	TRBV19	.	TRBJ1-1	TGTGCCAGTAGTATAGCAAAGGGGAACACTGAAGCTTTCTTT	CASSIAKGNTEAFF
.	18	TRBV4-1	.	TRBJ1-2	TGCGCCAGCAGCCAAGTGCGAAATCGGTTGAGCTCTAACTATGGCTACACCTTC	CASSQVRNRLSSNYGYTF
.	15	TRBV6-5	TRBD1	TRBJ1-6	TGTGCCAGCAGTAAGCGACAGGGCGCTAATTCACCCCTCCACTTT	CASSKRQGANSPLHF
few	16	TRBV18	.	TRBJ1-5	TGTGCCAGCTCACAAACGGGACCAGGGAACTATCAGCCCCAGCATTTT	CASSQTGPGNYQPQHF
.	14	TRBV6-5	.	TRBJ2-5	TGTGCCATCGGGAGAGGACTTACCAGAGAGACCCAGTACTTC	CAIGRGLTRETQYF
.	13	TRBV19	.	TRBJ2-5	TGTGCCAGTAGTATGTTTCACCAAGAGACCCAGTACTTC	CASSMFHQETQYF
.	17	TRBV9	.	TRBJ1-3	TGTGCCAGCAGCCCAGTTGGGAGACCTAGCTCTGGAAACACCATATATTTT	CASSPVGRPSSGNTIYF
.	14	TRBV5-1	.	TRBJ1-4	TGCGCCAGCAGCGCCAGAGTTTTGAATGAAAAACTGTTTTTT	CASSARVLNEKLFF
.	17	TRBV4-2	.	TRBJ2-5	TGTGCCAGCAGCCAAGGCCGAGGCGAGGCGGGGTCGGAGACCCAGTACTTC	CASSQGRGEAGSETQYF
.	13	TRBV11-2	.	TRBJ2-7	TGTGCCAGCAGCTTAGACAGAATCTACGAGCAGTACTTC	CASSLDRIYEQYF